The present TCR beta chain was sequenced within a study of early T cells in non-severe SARS-CoV-2 infection. Study-wide context: RNA in bulk from unsorted whole blood was sequenced, and chains were unpaired.

This clonotype was recorded at least ten times. Individually, cDNA molecules had unique molecular identifiers attached to them. TCRdb itself ran the 5' RACE reads through MiXCR, one entry per CDR3 protein. The data show tens of thousands of distinct CDR3 sequences, around 12% seen once. The CDR3 is 13 residues long. Trimming took 4 bases from V and 7 from J, leaving 11 bases between them. This clonotype was obtained from an adult who was a healthcare worker with PCR-confirmed SARS-CoV-2 infection or an uninfected control (not recorded which). This chain joins TRBV12-3 or TRBV12-4 and TRBJ2-1, with D possibly being TRBD2 (6 bases). Sequencing input: whole blood. CDR3 loop: CASSSGGRNEQFF. The CDR3, as DNA: TGTGCCAGCAGTTCTGGTGGGAGGAATGAGCAGTTCTTC.